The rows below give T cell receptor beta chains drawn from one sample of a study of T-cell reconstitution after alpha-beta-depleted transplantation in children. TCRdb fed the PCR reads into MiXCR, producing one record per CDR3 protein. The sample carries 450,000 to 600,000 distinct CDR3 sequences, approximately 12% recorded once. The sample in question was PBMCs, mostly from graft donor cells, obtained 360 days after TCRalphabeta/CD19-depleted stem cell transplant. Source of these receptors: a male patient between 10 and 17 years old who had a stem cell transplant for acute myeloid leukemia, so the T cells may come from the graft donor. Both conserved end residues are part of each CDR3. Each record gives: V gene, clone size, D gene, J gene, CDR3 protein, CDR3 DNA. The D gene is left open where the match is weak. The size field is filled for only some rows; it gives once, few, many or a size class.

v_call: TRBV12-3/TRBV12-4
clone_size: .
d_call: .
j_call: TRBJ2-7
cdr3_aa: CASSSYRYGTARYEQYF
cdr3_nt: TGTGCCAGCAGTTCTTACCGATATGGGACCGCGCGTTACGAGCAGTACTTC

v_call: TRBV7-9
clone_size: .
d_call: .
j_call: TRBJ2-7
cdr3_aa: CASSSTLNAVGEQYF
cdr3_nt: TGTGCCAGCAGCTCCACCCTCAACGCCGTAGGGGAGCAGTACTTC

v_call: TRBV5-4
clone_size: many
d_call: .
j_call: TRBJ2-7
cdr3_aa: CASSVRDTVGEQYF
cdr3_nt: TGTGCCAGCAGCGTCAGGGACACCGTGGGGGAGCAGTACTTC

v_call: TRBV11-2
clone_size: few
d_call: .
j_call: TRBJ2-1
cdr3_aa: CASRTRTVLSYNEQFF
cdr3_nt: TGTGCCAGCAGAACCCGGACAGTCCTCTCCTACAATGAGCAGTTCTTC

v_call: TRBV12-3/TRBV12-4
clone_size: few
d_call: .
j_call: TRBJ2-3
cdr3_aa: CASSFRRSDTQYF
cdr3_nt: TGTGCCAGCAGTTTTAGGCGCTCAGATACGCAGTATTTT

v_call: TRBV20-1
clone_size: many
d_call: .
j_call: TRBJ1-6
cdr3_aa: CSARDPPGFHSPLHF
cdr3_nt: TGCAGTGCTAGAGATCCGCCAGGGTTTCATTCACCCCTCCACTTT

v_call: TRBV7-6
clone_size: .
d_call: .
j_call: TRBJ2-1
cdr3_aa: CASSLRTPSYNERFF
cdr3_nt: TGTGCCAGCAGCCTGCGGACTCCCTCCTACAATGAGCGGTTCTTC

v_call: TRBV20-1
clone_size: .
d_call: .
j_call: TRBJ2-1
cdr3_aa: CSARELGEPYNEQFF
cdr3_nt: TGCAGTGCTAGAGAGCTAGGGGAGCCTTACAATGAGCAGTTCTTC

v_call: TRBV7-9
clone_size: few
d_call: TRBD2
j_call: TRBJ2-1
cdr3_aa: CASSFRGSGTDNEQFF
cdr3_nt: TGTGCCAGCAGCTTCAGGGGTAGCGGGACCGACAATGAGCAGTTCTTC

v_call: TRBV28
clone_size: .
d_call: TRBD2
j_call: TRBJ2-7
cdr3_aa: CASSFGGRAREQYF
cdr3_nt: TGTGCCAGCAGTTTCGGGGGGAGGGCCCGGGAGCAGTACTTC

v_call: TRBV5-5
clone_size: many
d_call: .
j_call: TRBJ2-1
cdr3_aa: CATFYSVSYNEQFF
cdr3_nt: TGTGCCACCTTTTACAGTGTTTCCTACAATGAGCAGTTCTTC

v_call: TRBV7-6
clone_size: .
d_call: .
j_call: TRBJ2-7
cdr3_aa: CASSEGKDFGQYF
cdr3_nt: TGTGCCAGCAGCGAAGGCAAGGATTTCGGGCAGTACTTC

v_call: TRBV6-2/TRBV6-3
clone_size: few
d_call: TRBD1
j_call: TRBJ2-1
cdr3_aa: CASSYSTGVSYNEQFF
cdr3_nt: TGTGCCAGCAGTTATTCGACAGGGGTCTCCTACAATGAGCAGTTCTTC

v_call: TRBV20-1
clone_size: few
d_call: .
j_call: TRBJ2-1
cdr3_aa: CSALGVDEQFF
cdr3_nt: TGCAGTGCCCTCGGGGTCGATGAGCAGTTCTTC

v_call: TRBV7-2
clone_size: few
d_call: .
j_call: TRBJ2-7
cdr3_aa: CASSSPLRASYEQYF
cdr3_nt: TGTGCCAGCAGCAGCCCCCTCAGGGCGTCCTACGAGCAGTACTTC

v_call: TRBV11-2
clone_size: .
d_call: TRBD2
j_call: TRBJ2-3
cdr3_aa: CASSLAPSGSSDTQYF
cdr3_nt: TGTGCCAGCAGCTTAGCCCCTAGCGGGAGCTCAGATACGCAGTATTTT

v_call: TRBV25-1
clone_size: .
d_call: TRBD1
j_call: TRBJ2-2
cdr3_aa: CASSESSRQGLNTGELFF
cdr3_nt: TGTGCCAGCAGTGAATCATCAAGACAGGGCCTGAACACCGGGGAGCTGTTTTTT

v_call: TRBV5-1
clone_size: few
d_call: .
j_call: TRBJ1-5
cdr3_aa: CASSFRAGEGQPQHF
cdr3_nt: TGCGCCAGCAGCTTCCGGGCAGGGGAGGGTCAGCCCCAGCATTTT

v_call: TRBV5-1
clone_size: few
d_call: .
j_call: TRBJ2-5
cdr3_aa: CASSRAEETQYF
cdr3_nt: TGCGCCAGCAGCAGGGCGGAAGAGACCCAGTACTTC

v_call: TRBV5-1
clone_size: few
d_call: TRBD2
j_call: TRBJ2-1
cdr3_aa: CASTSLKLAGRKFF
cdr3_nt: TGCGCCAGCACCTCCTTAAAACTAGCGGGCCGGAAATTCTTC

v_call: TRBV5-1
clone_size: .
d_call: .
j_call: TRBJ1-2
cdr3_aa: CASSLEVIMRDGYTF
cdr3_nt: TGCGCCAGCAGCTTGGAGGTCATAATGAGAGATGGCTACACCTTC

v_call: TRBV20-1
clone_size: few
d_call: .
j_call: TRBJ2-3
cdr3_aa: CSASLGGPFTDTQYF
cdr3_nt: TGCAGTGCTAGTTTAGGGGGGCCCTTCACAGATACGCAGTATTTT

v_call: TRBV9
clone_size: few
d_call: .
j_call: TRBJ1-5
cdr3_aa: CASSLGAVTGNQPQHF
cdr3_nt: TGTGCCAGCAGTCTTGGGGCGGTCACGGGCAATCAGCCCCAGCATTTT

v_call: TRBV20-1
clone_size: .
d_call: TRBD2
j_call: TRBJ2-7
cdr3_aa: CSAYEPRQTSGRVHEQYF
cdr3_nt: TGCAGTGCCTATGAACCTAGGCAAACTAGCGGGAGGGTGCACGAGCAGTACTTC

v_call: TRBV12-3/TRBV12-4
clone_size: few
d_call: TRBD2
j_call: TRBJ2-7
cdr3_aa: CASSLWGGVSGSYEQYF
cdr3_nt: TGTGCCAGCAGTTTATGGGGGGGGGTCAGCGGCTCCTACGAGCAGTACTTC

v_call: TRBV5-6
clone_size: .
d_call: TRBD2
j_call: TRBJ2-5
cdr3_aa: CASTSRYLQREEETQYF
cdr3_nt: TGTGCCAGCACCTCCAGGTATCTCCAGCGGGAGGAGGAGACCCAGTACTTC

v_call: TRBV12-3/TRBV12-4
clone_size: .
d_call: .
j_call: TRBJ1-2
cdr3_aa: CASSSSGRKYGYTF
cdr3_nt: TGTGCCAGCAGTTCATCCGGGCGGAAGTATGGCTACACCTTC

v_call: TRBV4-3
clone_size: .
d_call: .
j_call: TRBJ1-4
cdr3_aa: CASSQDHRFEKLFF
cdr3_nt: TGCGCCAGCAGCCAAGATCACCGGTTCGAAAAACTGTTTTTT

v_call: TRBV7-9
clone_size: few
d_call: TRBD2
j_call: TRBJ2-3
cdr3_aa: CASSFISSGRSTDTQYF
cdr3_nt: TGTGCCAGCAGCTTTATATCTAGCGGGAGGAGCACAGATACGCAGTATTTT

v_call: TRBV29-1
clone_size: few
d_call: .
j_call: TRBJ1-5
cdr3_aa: CSVSRSQDQPQHF
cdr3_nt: TGCAGCGTTTCACGATCACAGGATCAGCCCCAGCATTTT

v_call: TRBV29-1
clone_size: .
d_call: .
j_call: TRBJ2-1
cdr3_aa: CSVVVRVSYNEQFF
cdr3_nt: TGCAGCGTTGTTGTCAGGGTCAGCTACAATGAGCAGTTCTTC

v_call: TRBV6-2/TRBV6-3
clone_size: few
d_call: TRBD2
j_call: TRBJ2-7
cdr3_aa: CASKPSGSIYEQYF
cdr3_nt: TGTGCCAGCAAGCCTAGCGGGAGTATCTACGAGCAGTACTTC

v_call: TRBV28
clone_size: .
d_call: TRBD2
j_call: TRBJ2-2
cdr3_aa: CASDGRDYTGELFF
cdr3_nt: TGTGCCAGCGACGGGAGGGATTACACCGGGGAGCTGTTTTTT

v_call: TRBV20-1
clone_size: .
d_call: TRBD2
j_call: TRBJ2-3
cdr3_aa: CSATSGPLEGGDTQYF
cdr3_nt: TGCAGTGCTACTAGCGGGCCCCTCGAAGGTGGAGATACGCAGTATTTT